This T cell receptor beta chain was identified during a study of early stage breast cancer tumors. Remarks on this clone: Its antigen remains unknown.

After removal of 1 base from V and 2 bases from J, the junction contained 1 base not matched to a gene. The CDR3 has 17 residues. The germline V gene has CDR1 LGHNT and CDR2 FRNRAP. Sequencing used immunoSEQ multiplex PCR; TCRdb keeps in-frame clones, though not all of them. The sample shows 25,000 to 30,000 clones, 80% of them seen only once. Whole-study findings and limits: Unsorted bulk genomic DNA sequencing lacked pairing and functional marker data.

The sequence derives from a person in their sixties with breast cancer. Material for sequencing was blood. The gene calls are TRBV12-5 and TRBJ2-1, with TRBD2 identical over 14 bases. CDR3 in DNA: TGTGCTAGTGGTTTGGGACTAGCGGGAGGGCCCTACAATGAGCAGTTCTTC. Protein sequence: CASGLGLAGGPYNEQFF.